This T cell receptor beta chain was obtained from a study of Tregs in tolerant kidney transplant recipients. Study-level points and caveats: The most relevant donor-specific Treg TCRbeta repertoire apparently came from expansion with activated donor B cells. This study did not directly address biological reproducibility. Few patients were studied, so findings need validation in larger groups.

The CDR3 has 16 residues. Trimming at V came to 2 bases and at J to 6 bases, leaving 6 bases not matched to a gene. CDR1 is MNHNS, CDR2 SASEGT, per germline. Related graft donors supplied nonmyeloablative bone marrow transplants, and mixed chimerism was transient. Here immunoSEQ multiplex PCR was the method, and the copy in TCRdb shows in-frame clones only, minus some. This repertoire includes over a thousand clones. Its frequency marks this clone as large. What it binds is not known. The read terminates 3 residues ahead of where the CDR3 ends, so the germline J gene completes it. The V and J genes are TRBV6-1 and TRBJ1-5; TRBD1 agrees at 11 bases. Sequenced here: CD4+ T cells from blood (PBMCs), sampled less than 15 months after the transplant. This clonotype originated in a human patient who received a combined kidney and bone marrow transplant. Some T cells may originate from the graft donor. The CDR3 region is CASSESGDRGIQPQHF. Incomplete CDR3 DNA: TGTGCCAGCAGTGAATCGGGGGACAGGGGGATTCAGCCC.